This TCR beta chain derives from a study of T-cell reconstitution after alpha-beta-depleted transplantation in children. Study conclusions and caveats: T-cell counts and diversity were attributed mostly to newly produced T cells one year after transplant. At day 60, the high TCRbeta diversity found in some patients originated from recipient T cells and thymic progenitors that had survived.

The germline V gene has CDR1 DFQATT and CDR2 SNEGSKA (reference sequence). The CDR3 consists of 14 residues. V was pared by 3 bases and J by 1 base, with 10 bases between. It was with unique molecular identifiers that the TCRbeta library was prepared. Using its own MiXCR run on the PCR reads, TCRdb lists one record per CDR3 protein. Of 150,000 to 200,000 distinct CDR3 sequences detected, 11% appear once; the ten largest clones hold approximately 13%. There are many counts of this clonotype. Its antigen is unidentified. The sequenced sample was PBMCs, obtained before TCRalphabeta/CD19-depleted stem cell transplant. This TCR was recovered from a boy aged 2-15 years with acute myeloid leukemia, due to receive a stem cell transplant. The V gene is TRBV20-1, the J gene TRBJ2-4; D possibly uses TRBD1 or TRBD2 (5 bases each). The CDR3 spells CSASTGTAKNIQYF. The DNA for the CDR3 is TGCAGTGCTAGTACGGGGACGGCCAAAAACATTCAGTACTTC.